The 23 T cell receptor beta chains below were found in one sample sequenced in a study of blood T cell repertoires in COVID-19 (dated by TCRdb to the early 2020s). The method behind the library was the immunoSEQ multiplex PCR assay. The immuneACCESS repertoire file appears here via TCRdb, limited to in-frame rearrangements. These files lack a portion of the clones; in checked studies, under half of the deficit traces to unresolved V genes, and the cause of the others is not known. In all, the sample holds roughly 100,000 clones, and about 75% of those were seen once. Of the sample, roughly a fifth is held by the ten largest clones. Sequenced input: peripheral blood. These receptor sequences come from a woman between 65 and 79 years old with acute or convalescent COVID-19.

This clone turned up a few times. J is TRBJ2-6 and V is TRBV10-1; D is ambiguous. CDR1 is WNHNN, CDR2 SYGVQD, per germline (reference sequence). CDR3 length: 12 amino acids. Trimming took off 10 bases at V and 4 bases at J, with 8 bases between the two ends. For the CDR3, the DNA is TGCGCCACCCGGTTCGGGGCCAACGTCCTGACTTTC. Its protein product is CATRFGANVLTF.

CDR3 sequence reads: CASSLGWGRGYTGELFF. As DNA, the CDR3 is TGTGCCAGCAGTCTGGGATGGGGCAGGGGGTACACCGGGGAGCTGTTTTTT. This chain uses TRBV27 with TRBJ2-2; TRBD1 agrees at 7 bases. V dropped 5 bases and J dropped 3; count of bases not matched to a gene: 12. Germline values: CDR1 MNHEY, CDR2 SMNVEV (reference sequence). This CDR3 has 17 amino acids.

The genes are TRBV12-5 and TRBJ2-2, with D uncertain. Trimming shortened V by 3 bases and J by 2 bases, and 7 bases separated the two germline ends. The CDR3 has 14 amino acids. Germline CDR1 and CDR2: LGHNT and FRNRAP. This CDR3 is CASGLALNTGELFF. Here the CDR3 DNA reads TGTGCTAGTGGTTTAGCCCTAAACACCGGGGAGCTGTTTTTT.

The chain carries TRBV6-6 and TRBJ1-1; D call uncertain. Between the trimmed V and J ends, which lost 6 bases and 5 bases, there was a span of 13 bases. Germline V gives CDR1 MNHNY, CDR2 SVGAGI (reference sequence). The CDR3 covers 13 residues. The CDR3 reads CASRLAGGTEAFF. DNA of the CDR3: TGTGCCAGCAGACTCGCGGGTGGGACTGAAGCTTTCTTT.

The chain uses TRBV18 and TRBJ2-2; 9 nucleotides line up with TRBD1. The V gene end was trimmed by 3 bases and the J gene end by 5 bases; junction bases not matched to a gene: 4. The germline V gene has CDR1 KGHSH and CDR2 LQKENI. The CDR3 sequence is 15 residues long. This CDR3 is CASSPPGQGTGELFF. In nucleotides, the CDR3 is TGTGCCAGCTCACCGCCGGGACAGGGAACCGGGGAGCTGTTTTTT.

The chain carries TRBV9 and TRBJ2-7, with TRBD2 identical over 7 bases. V shed 5 bases and J 4 bases; nucleotides not matched to a gene: 9. This CDR3 is built from 14 residues. The germline V gene has CDR1 SGDLS and CDR2 YYNGEE. In DNA, the CDR3 is TGTGCCAGCAGTCCCGGAGGGAGGGATTACGAGCAGTACTTC. Translated: CASSPGGRDYEQYF.

The chain couples TRBV5-6 to TRBJ2-4; weak D call: TRBD1 (5 bases). This CDR3 region has 12 residues. Between the trimmed V and J ends, which lost 3 bases and 7 bases, there was a span of 8 bases. CDR1 is SGHDT, CDR2 YYEEEE, per germline. This CDR3 reads CASSYRQNIQYF. DNA for the CDR3: TGTGCCAGCAGCTATCGACAGAACATTCAGTACTTC.

CDR3 region: CASRVDNNEKLFF. Written as DNA, the CDR3 is TGCGCCAGCCGAGTGGACAATAATGAAAAACTGTTTTTT. This chain connects TRBV5-1 to TRBJ1-4, with TRBD1 as a possible D gene (5 bases). Trimming stripped 7 bases from V and 4 bases from J, with 11 bases between. Looked up from germline, CDR1 is SGHRS and CDR2 is YFSETQ. The CDR3 length is 13 residues.

The genes are TRBV25-1 and TRBJ1-3, with TRBD1 identical over 8 bases. V trimming: 0 bases; J trimming: 4 bases; junction bases outside the gene matches: 2. The germline V gene has CDR1 MGHDK and CDR2 SYGVNS. There are 15 residues in the CDR3. DNA of the CDR3: TGTGCCAGCAGTGAATATACAGGGGGGGGAAACACCATATATTTT. Translation: CASSEYTGGGNTIYF.

The chain is built from TRBV7-2 and TRBJ1-5, with D unresolved. Germline V lookup: CDR1 SGHTA, CDR2 FQGNSA. The CDR3 has 14 residues. The V end was cut by 5 bases, the J end by 5 bases, with 13 bases between. The CDR3 bases are TGTGCCAGCAGCCGCACCTCGGAGCATCAGCCCCAGCATTTT. It specifies CASSRTSEHQPQHF.

This chain uses TRBV7-9 with TRBJ2-7; 8 nucleotides align to TRBD1. Losses at the gene ends were 5 bases for V and 2 bases for J; bases not matched to a gene: 2. Germline V CDR1 and CDR2: SEHNR, FQNEAQ (reference sequence). The CDR3 has 13 amino acids. The CDR3 reads CASSGTGPYEQYF. CDR3 bases: TGTGCCAGCAGCGGGACAGGCCCCTACGAGCAGTACTTC.

This clone has ten or more counts. The V call is TRBV7-8, the J call TRBJ1-1, with 7 positions matching TRBD1. With 3 bases clipped from V and 4 bases from J, the junction kept 8 bases outside the gene matches. CDR1 is SGHVS and CDR2 is FQNEAQ in the germline V gene. CDR3 size: 15 residues. This chain's CDR3 is CASSFLKGAGTEAFF. The DNA for the CDR3 is TGTGCCAGCAGCTTTTTGAAGGGGGCGGGCACTGAAGCTTTCTTT.

The V gene is TRBV30, the J gene TRBJ2-5; 7 positions match TRBD2. The CDR3 extends over 17 amino acids. The ends lost 0 bases at V and 0 bases at J; junction bases unmatched: 10. Germline CDR1 reads GTSNPN; CDR2 reads SVGIG (reference sequence). The CDR3 loop reads CAWSVRLAARYQETQYF. In DNA, the CDR3 is TGTGCCTGGAGTGTAAGGCTAGCGGCTAGGTACCAAGAGACCCAGTACTTC. Variable domain in full (rest from reference TRBV30 and TRBJ2-5): SQTIHQWPATLVQPVGSPLSLECTVEGTSNPNLYWYRQAAGRGLQLLFYSVGIGQISSEVPQNLSASRPQDRQFILSSKKLLLSDSGFYLCAWSVRLAARYQETQYFGPGTRLLVL.

This chain connects TRBV25-1 to TRBJ2-7; tentative D call: TRBD1 (6 bases). CDR1 is MGHDK, CDR2 SYGVNS, per germline. The CDR3 consists of 15 residues. V was cut by 6 bases and J by 0 bases, with 15 bases left in between. The CDR3 nucleotides read TGTGCCAGCAGGACGGACAGTCCAAGCTCCTACGAGCAGTACTTC. It is translated as CASRTDSPSSYEQYF.

The chain recombines TRBV6-1 with TRBJ2-2; D may be TRBD1 (6 bases). Germline V gene data show CDR1 as MNHNS and CDR2 as SASEGT. The germline V and J ends were trimmed by 3 bases and 4 bases, with 12 bases remaining between them. This CDR3 contains 15 residues. CDR3 DNA sequence: TGTGCCAGCAGTGAGACAGGTGACTTCACCGGGGAGCTGTTTTTT. It translates to CASSETGDFTGELFF.

This clone was counted a few times. The chain links TRBV2 to TRBJ1-4; 11 nucleotides agree with TRBD1. Germline CDR1 and CDR2: SNHLY and FYNNEI. CDR3 size: 15 residues. J lost 5 bases, V lost 9 bases, and 8 bases had no gene match. The CDR3 loop is CASGQGAGGNEKLFF. The CDR3 nucleotides read TGTGCCAGTGGACAGGGGGCAGGAGGGAATGAAAAACTGTTTTTT.

The J gene is TRBJ2-7, the V gene TRBV7-2; D is possibly TRBD1 (6 bases). The CDR3 contains 16 residues. Per the germline V gene, CDR1 is SGHTA and CDR2 is FQGNSA. Trimming shortened V by 5 bases and J by 3 bases, and 20 bases separated the two germline ends. This CDR3 reads CASSPVGPGAFYEQYF. The CDR3, as DNA: TGTGCCAGCAGCCCGGTGGGCCCAGGGGCTTTCTACGAGCAGTACTTC.

In DNA, the CDR3 is TGTGCCAGCAGCACAGGGGTAGGGGGAGATGGCTACACCTTC. It translates to CASSTGVGGDGYTF. The rearrangement joins TRBV7-2 to TRBJ1-2, with 7 nucleotides matching TRBD1. In germline, CDR1 is SGHTA, CDR2 FQGNSA. The CDR3 covers 14 residues. J lost 6 bases, V lost 5 bases, and 9 bases had no gene match.

The chain recombines TRBV9 with TRBJ2-2; 7 bases fit TRBD1. In germline, CDR1 is SGDLS, CDR2 YYNGEE. Germline trimming cut 4 bases from V and 0 bases from J; bases unmatched to any gene: 18. This CDR3 has 20 amino acids. The CDR3 DNA reads as TGTGCCAGCAGCACCTCCACCAGGGCTCAGACAGGGACGAACACCGGGGAGCTGTTTTTT. It encodes CASSTSTRAQTGTNTGELFF.

Only one count was recorded for this clone. The chain employs TRBV30 and TRBJ2-2, with D maybe TRBD2 (6 bases). V was shortened by 4 bases and J by 5 bases, with 11 bases between the two germline ends. CDR1 and CDR2 (germline): GTSNPN, SVGIG (reference sequence). This CDR3 is built from 13 residues. The CDR3 nucleotides are TGTGCCTGGACCGGGACTCGGACCGGGGAGCTGTTTTTT. It is translated as CAWTGTRTGELFF.

The chain uses TRBV11-3 and TRBJ2-2, with D perhaps matching TRBD1 (5 bases). V was shortened by 5 bases and J by 5 bases, with 12 bases between the two germline ends. Germline values: CDR1 SGHNT, CDR2 YENEEA. CDR3 size: 14 residues. CDR3 residues: CASSPRASTGELFF. The CDR3 bases are TGTGCCAGCAGCCCCAGGGCGTCGACCGGGGAGCTGTTTTTT. The full variable domain, with the rest looked up from reference TRBV11-3 and TRBJ2-2, is EAGVVQSPRYKIIEKKQPVAFWCNPISGHNTLYWYLQNLGQGPELLIRYENEEAVDDSQLPKDRFSAERLKGVDSTLKIQPAELGDSAVYLCASSPRASTGELFFGEGSRLTVL.

V and J are TRBV7-2 and TRBJ2-2, with a possible D match to TRBD1 (7 bases). The length of the CDR3 is 15 residues. CDR1 SGHTA and CDR2 FQGNSA come from the germline V gene. V lost 5 bases and J 7 bases, leaving 17 bases between the germline ends. The DNA for the CDR3 is TGTGCCAGCAGCCTCAGGGGGGTAATTATCGGGGAGCTGTTTTTT. As protein: CASSLRGVIIGELFF.

V is TRBV25-1 and J is TRBJ1-1; D remains ambiguous. Trimming pared 3 bases from V and 1 base from J, leaving 9 bases between. The CDR3 is made up of 14 amino acids. Germline CDR1 MGHDK, CDR2 SYGVNS. DNA for the CDR3: TGTGCCAGCAGTGAGACACCTTCGAACACTGAAGCTTTCTTT. The encoded protein is CASSETPSNTEAFF.